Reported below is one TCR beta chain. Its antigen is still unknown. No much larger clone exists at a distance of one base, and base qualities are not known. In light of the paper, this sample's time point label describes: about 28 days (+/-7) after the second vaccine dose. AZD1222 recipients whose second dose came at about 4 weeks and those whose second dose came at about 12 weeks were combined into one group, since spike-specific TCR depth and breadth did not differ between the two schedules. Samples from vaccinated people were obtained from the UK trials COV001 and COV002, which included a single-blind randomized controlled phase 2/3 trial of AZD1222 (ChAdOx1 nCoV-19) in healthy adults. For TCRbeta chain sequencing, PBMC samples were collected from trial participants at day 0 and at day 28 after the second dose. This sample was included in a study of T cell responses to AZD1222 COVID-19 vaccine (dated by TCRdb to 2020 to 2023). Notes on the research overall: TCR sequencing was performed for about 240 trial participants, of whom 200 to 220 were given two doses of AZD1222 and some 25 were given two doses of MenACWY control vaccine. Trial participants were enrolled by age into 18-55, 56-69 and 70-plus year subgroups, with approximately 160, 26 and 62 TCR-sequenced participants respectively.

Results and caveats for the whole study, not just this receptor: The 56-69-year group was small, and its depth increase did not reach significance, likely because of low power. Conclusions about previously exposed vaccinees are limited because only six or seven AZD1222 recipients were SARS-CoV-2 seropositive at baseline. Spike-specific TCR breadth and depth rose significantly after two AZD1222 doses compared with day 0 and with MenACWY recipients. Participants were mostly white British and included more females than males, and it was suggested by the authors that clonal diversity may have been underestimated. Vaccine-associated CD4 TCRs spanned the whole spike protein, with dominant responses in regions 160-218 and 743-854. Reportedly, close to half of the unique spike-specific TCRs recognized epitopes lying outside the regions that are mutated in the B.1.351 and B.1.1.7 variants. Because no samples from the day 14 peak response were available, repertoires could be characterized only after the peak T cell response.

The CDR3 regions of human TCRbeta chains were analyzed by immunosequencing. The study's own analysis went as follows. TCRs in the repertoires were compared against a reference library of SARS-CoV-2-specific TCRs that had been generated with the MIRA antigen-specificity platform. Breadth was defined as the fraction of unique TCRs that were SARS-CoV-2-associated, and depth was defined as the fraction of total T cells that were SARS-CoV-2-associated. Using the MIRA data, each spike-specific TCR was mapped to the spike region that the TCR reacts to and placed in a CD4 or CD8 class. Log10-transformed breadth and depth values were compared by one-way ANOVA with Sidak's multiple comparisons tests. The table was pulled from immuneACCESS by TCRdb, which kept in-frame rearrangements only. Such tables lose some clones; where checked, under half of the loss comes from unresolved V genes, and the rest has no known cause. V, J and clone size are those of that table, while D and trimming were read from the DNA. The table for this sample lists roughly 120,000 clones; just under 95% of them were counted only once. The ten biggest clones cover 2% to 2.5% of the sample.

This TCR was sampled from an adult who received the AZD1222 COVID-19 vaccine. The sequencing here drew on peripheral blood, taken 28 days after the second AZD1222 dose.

In nucleotide form, the sequence is TGTGCCAGCAGTTCAACAAGGAACACTGAAGCTTTCTTT. Translated, it reads CASSSTRNTEAFF. In this chain, TRBV12-3 or TRBV12-4 is recombined with TRBJ1-1; confidence is insufficient to name the D gene. V gives up 4 bases and J gives up 1 base, and the segment between their germline ends measures 7 bases. Counted from cysteine to phenylalanine, this CDR3 has 13 amino acids. Of all the DNA, just the CDR3 is kept, 39 bases in frame from base 1.